This T cell receptor beta chain comes out of a study of cytomegalovirus exposure and HLA in healthy donors (dated by TCRdb to 2017 to 2019). About the study as a whole: According to an earlier analysis of 587 of the donors, 150 million to 200 million T cells yielded 117 million unique TCR beta sequences and 276 Gb of sequence data. An early release covering about 600 HLA-typed donors comprised 300 to 350 gigabases of sequencing data and some 79 million unique TCR sequences. The genetic ancestry cluster associated with self-reported Caucasian donors included 70% to 85% of the roughly 400 genotyped donors. The study was designed to test whether signatures of past pathogen exposure could be identified by cataloging public T cell receptors. The study profiled the T cell repertoires of approximately 700 subjects by immunosequencing and related them to cytomegalovirus serostatus. In addition to the first cohort of roughly 670 subjects, a separate validation cohort of 120 different subjects was used. To predict cytomegalovirus infection status, the study combined high-throughput TCR immunosequencing, statistical association of individual TCRs with disease status, and machine learning. In a later analysis, previously published TCR beta repertoires from several hundred donors were re-analyzed and high-resolution HLA genotyping was added so that TCR occurrence patterns could be studied. In the later analysis, no new phenotypic data were used to find candidate immune exposures; instead, reliance was placed on TCR beta sequences and their occurrence across donors. To decide whether each TCR beta V gene segment behaved as functional or pseudogenic, an earlier analysis of approximately 600 of the donors relied on high-throughput TCR beta sequencing. Donor age, sex, ethnicity and CMV serostatus were compiled together with the repertoire data. A later genetic analysis took genome-wide SNP genotypes for about 60% of the roughly 670 donors and used that subset as a discovery cohort. All discovery cohort repertoires had been generated using a single sequencing platform. HLA typing included class I and class II loci at four-digit resolution. Typing coverage varied by locus: roughly 629-640 donors for A, B, C, DRB1 and DQB1; roughly 510 for DQA1; 600 to 610 for DPA1; 450 to 480 for DPB1. Four to six DR-DQ haplotypes were handled as single units for association and clustering, since linkage in the cohort was strong. Across approximately 400 genotyped donors of the cohort, an average of roughly 230,000 unique TCR beta nucleotide sequences per donor were sequenced, and 15% to 20% of those sequences were non-productive.

Libraries were built with the immunoSEQ multiplex PCR assay. For the multiplex PCR, a mixture combining 60 forward primers for TCR Vbeta segments and 13 reverse primers for TCR Jbeta segments was used. The CDR3 region of rearranged TCR beta genes was amplified from genomic DNA with a multiplex PCR assay. On the Illumina HiSeq System, the amplified TCR beta libraries were sequenced as 87-base-pair reads. The original pipeline was this. In a later analysis, approximately 74 million unique TCR beta chains were counted across the 690 or so repertoires, and around 10 million of these chains were shared by at least two donors. A nearest-neighbor algorithm error-corrected the raw reads and collapsed the reads into unique sequences, merging closely related sequences to remove PCR and sequencing errors. V, D and J gene segments were assigned by aligning CDR3 sequences to IMGT reference sequences. Each retained sequence needed at least a six-nucleotide match to both a V gene segment and a J gene segment. A rearrangement counted as productive if the CDR3 had no stop codons and remained in frame with V and J, and every other rearrangement counted as non-productive. Following IMGT convention, CDR3 was defined as the stretch from the second conserved V-encoded cysteine up to the conserved J-encoded phenylalanine. Sequences without an unambiguous match to a single V gene segment were excluded from the earlier analysis of 500 to 700 of the donors. In an earlier analysis of some 590 of the donors, a V segment was called functional when productive rearrangements were above 56.7%, and segregating when the standard deviation between donors exceeded 5%. To diagnose cytomegalovirus status from the catalog of TCR beta chain sequences, a statistical classification framework was built. In a later analysis, V and J genes were assigned by comparing TCR nucleotide sequences against IMGT/GENE-DB human TR gene sequences. A later analysis assigned CDR3 sequences and most-parsimonious VDJ recombination scenarios with the TCRdist pipeline. In a later analysis, each TCR beta chain was defined by its CDR3 amino acid sequence together with its V-gene family, and reads lacking a unique V-gene family were excluded. As a way to deal with suspected cross-contamination and a sequencing artifact, a later analysis dropped 450 to 700 nucleotide sequences that were highly shared and had low generation probability. In a later analysis, a clonal expansion index was calculated for each public chain from normalized within-repertoire ranks of inferred template counts. Generation probabilities in a later analysis came from a VDJ recombination model fitted to out-of-frame rearrangements, and those results were checked against IGoR. Hypergeometric tests were used in a later analysis to score TCR-TCR, TCR-HLA and TCR-CMV co-occurrence, with a repertoire-size bias correction applied to the TCR pairs. A later analysis estimated false discovery rates by permuting HLA or CMV assignments 20 times. In a later analysis, co-occurring TCRs were grouped using DBSCAN, with TCRdist sequence similarity added in when clustering inside HLA-allele-positive subsets. Repertoires with fewer than 30,000 or more than 120,000 public chains, plus five repertoires with anomalous nucleotide sharing, were excluded from co-occurrence clustering. The table comes from immuneACCESS by way of TCRdb, which keeps in-frame sequences with V and J called. Part of the clones is missing from these tables; in studies checked, under half for an unresolved V gene and the rest for unknown reasons. V and J calls and clone size are those listed in that table; D and trimming were worked out from the DNA. In this sample the table shows 200,000 to 250,000 clones, 65% to 85% of which occur a single time. About 3% of the sample belongs to the ten largest clones.

General conclusions and limits of the study: Compared with equally common non-associated chains, HLA-associated TCR beta chains in a later analysis were more clonally expanded and had lower generation probabilities. Linkage disequilibrium might explain the correlated functional status among segregating V segments, but an unknown experimental factor could not be excluded. Sequencing depth was assumed to be roughly uniform across donors in the presence/absence analyses, though that assumption may not hold. A further reported finding was that TCR beta sequences accurately predicted the HLA-A and HLA-B alleles for most subjects in the first cohort. Immune exposure information for the cohort was limited to CMV serostatus. In a later analysis, TCR association rates were found to vary across HLA loci, with the most associated TCRs seen for DRB1 alleles and the fewest for HLA-C alleles. A later genetic analysis reported fewer N-insertions in productive TCRs among donors in an Asian-associated ancestry cluster than the roughly 670-donor mean. The study listed 150 to 200 TCR beta chains as associated with cytomegalovirus. According to the authors, the approach could potentially be generalized to other disease states and immunological phenotypes. Some IMGT-functional V segments, including TRBV6-2 and TRBV6-3, could not be told apart with the 87-base-pair reads, so those segments were excluded. Approximately 18 rarely observed V segments, including chromosome 9 orphons, were excluded from the earlier analysis of approximately 500 of the donors because counts were too low. In a later analysis, 15,000 to 20,000 TCR beta sequences were associated with specific HLA alleles at a false discovery rate of 0.05. In a later genetic analysis, a missense DCLRE1C variant was associated with V-gene and J-gene trimming of TCR beta chains, and the association was replicated in an independent cohort. Only TCR beta chains were sequenced in this cohort, and the absence of alpha or paired-chain data limited detectable features. While some public TCRs were present in many individuals, most TCR sequences turned up only very rarely across donors. In a later analysis, most CMV-associated TCR beta chains were found to appear HLA-restricted, with HLA associations seemingly driven largely by CMV exposure. In a later analysis, several top co-occurrence clusters were reported to appear linked to parvovirus B19, influenza, CMV and Epstein-Barr virus. The sequencing pipeline was judged likely to have produced a cluster of highly shared sequence variants as a technical artifact. Three of the identified cytomegalovirus-associated TCR beta chains were confirmed in vitro to be specific for cytomegalovirus antigens. Strong co-occurrence of HLA alleles, especially DR and DQ, made assigning TCR associations to individual alleles difficult. In both the original and validation cohorts, the classifier was reported to diagnose cytomegalovirus status with high specificity and sensitivity. Because HLA typing was missing for some donors at each locus, association tests included only the typed subset. Broadly in line with IMGT annotations, most TCR beta V segments showed up in productive rearrangements about 90% or about 30% of the time in an earlier analysis of approximately 640 of the donors.

The cohort comprised under 700 healthy bone marrow donors. Cohort members were all nominally healthy when sampled, although unrecorded immune exposures were likely present. The donor was CMV seronegative and was included in the group of a few hundred seronegative cohort members. A peripheral blood sample was collected from each donor, and TCR beta sequencing was performed on peripheral blood mononuclear cells. The Qiagen DNeasy Blood Extraction Kit was used to extract genomic DNA from the blood cell samples. On this clone itself: Its cognate antigen has yet to be identified. No quality values exist for individual bases; no much larger clone is one base distant.

At the junction V is shortened by 6 bases and J by 8 bases, with 22 bases in between. Taken from cysteine to phenylalanine, the CDR3 has 15 residues. The only DNA kept is the CDR3, 45 bases in frame from the first base. CDR1 and CDR2, looked up from the germline V gene (reference sequence), are LNHDA and SQIVND. The chain was built from TRBV19 and TRBJ1-1; the best D guess is TRBD1, with 5 bases matching. The source material was PBMCs. The TCR originated in a man in his thirties or forties in good health and CMV-seronegative. The CDR3 loop reads CASRDGGTPKEEAFF. Here is the DNA: TGTGCCAGTAGGGACGGGGGTACCCCCAAAGAAGAAGCTTTCTTT.